These 5 T cell receptor beta chains share one sample of origin, sequenced in a study of siplizumab effects on memory and regulatory T cells. Only in-frame clones appear in the TCRdb table, and some are missing; sequencing was by immunoSEQ multiplex PCR. The table includes more than 85,000 clones, approximately 94% detected once. The specimen was CD4+ T cells sorted from blood. The receptors originated from a human donor in good health.

This sequence joins TRBV7-8 and TRBJ2-5; 7 bases are shared with TRBD2. Unmatched junction bases numbered 8, after V lost 5 bases and J lost 5 bases. The CDR3 extends over 14 amino acids. Per germline, CDR1 SGHVS and CDR2 FQNEAQ. CDR3 sequence: CASSMGLFRETQYF. DNA of the CDR3: TGTGCCAGCAGCATGGGACTATTTAGGGAGACCCAGTACTTC.

J is TRBJ1-3 and V is TRBV18; D gene ambiguous. Germline-derived CDR1 and CDR2 are KGHSH and LQKENI. The CDR3 spans 16 residues. Trimming shortened V by 3 bases and J by 0 bases, and 12 bases separated the two germline ends. CDR3 in amino acids: CASSPNPSGSGNTIYF. DNA of the CDR3: TGTGCCAGCTCACCTAACCCGTCAGGCTCTGGAAACACCATATATTTT.

The chain is built from TRBV7-2 and TRBJ1-2; perhaps TRBD1 as D (5 bases). The CDR3 is 13 residues long. Germline CDR1 is SGHTA and CDR2 is FQGNSA. Between the trimmed V and J ends, which lost 6 bases and 4 bases, there was a span of 12 bases. The CDR3 coding sequence is TGTGCCAGCAGTCGGACATTCTCCTATGGCTACACCTTC. Translated: CASSRTFSYGYTF.

The chain has TRBV6-6 and TRBJ1-5; D unclear. CDR1 MNHNY and CDR2 SVGAGI come from the germline V gene (reference sequence). V shed 2 bases and J shed 10 bases, with 6 bases lying between them. This CDR3 is built from 11 residues. The CDR3 nucleotides are TGTGCCAGCAGTTACGGGTCACCCCAGCATTTT. The encoded protein is CASSYGSPQHF.

The V and J genes are TRBV5-1 and TRBJ2-7; 7 nucleotides match TRBD1. Germline V CDR1 and CDR2: SGHRS, YFSETQ. V shed 3 bases, J shed 6 bases, and the junction held 9 bases outside the gene matches. The CDR3 sequence is 14 residues long. The DNA for the CDR3 is TGCGCCAGCAGCTCTGGGACGACAGGGACCGAGCAGTACTTC. Encoded protein: CASSSGTTGTEQYF.